Listed below are T cell receptor beta chains from one sample, sequenced in a study of blood T cell repertoires in COVID-19. Produced via immunoSEQ multiplex PCR; TCRdb's table is partial and in-frame only. The data contain some 200,000 clones, roughly nine tenths of them singletons. The sequenced sample consisted of peripheral blood. These TCRs come from an older woman with acute or convalescent COVID-19. Both conserved end residues are part of each CDR3. D genes are given only for firm matches. The size of a clone is reported for some rows only, either as once, few or many, or as a class for expanded clones.

J | V | D | size | CDR3
TRBJ2-2 | TRBV5-1 | TRBD1 | . | CASRRDRANTGELFF
TRBJ2-7 | TRBV5-1 | TRBD1 | . | CASSRDRGYEQYF
TRBJ1-5 | TRBV5-4 | . | . | CASSLAPGGNQPQHF
TRBJ2-5 | TRBV3-1/TRBV3-2 | . | . | CASSQDRATWTQYF
TRBJ2-3 | TRBV5-1 | TRBD2 | . | CASSLGGGSGDTQYF
TRBJ1-1 | TRBV11-1 | TRBD1 | . | CASSLGQGGTEAFF
TRBJ1-1 | TRBV3-1/TRBV3-2 | . | . | CASSQVTGLKAFF
TRBJ1-5 | TRBV10-2 | TRBD1 | few | CASSESQGAYNQPQHF
TRBJ2-3 | TRBV6-5 | . | . | CASSPGGADTQYF
TRBJ1-5 | TRBV28 | TRBD1 | . | CASMSGGEGNQPQHF
TRBJ1-2 | TRBV5-1 | TRBD1 | . | CASSLGQGSYGYTF
TRBJ2-4 | TRBV29-1 | . | . | CSVVHLAKNIQYF
TRBJ1-2 | TRBV15 | TRBD1 | once | CATSQGGSNYGYTF
TRBJ1-1 | TRBV2 | . | . | CASSEDQVGTEAFF
TRBJ1-3 | TRBV3-1/TRBV3-2 | . | few | CASSLQGSGNTIYF
TRBJ1-3 | TRBV19 | . | . | CASSNSGNTIYF
TRBJ2-3 | TRBV7-2 | . | once | CASSLGRTSTDTQYF
TRBJ1-1 | TRBV2 | TRBD1 | . | CASSAGGQGTEAFF
TRBJ2-5 | TRBV2 | TRBD1 | . | CASQGTGQETQYF
TRBJ2-5 | TRBV28 | TRBD1 | . | CASSLKQGKRTQYF
TRBJ2-2 | TRBV24-1 | . | once | CATSDAGDTGELFF
TRBJ1-1 | TRBV14 | TRBD1 | . | CASSPRTGSNTEAFF
TRBJ2-2 | TRBV19 | . | . | CASSTGFGTGELFF